This TCR beta chain was observed in a study of shared clonotypes between healthy human individuals. Per germline, CDR1 SQVTM and CDR2 ANQGSEA. J was trimmed by 4 bases and V by 3 bases; bases with no gene match: 4. CDR3 size: 15 residues. Produced via immunoSEQ multiplex PCR; TCRdb's table is partial and in-frame only. Among under 1,900,000 clones, 97% to 99% were seen once, and the ten largest hold around 0.38%. The chain carries TRBV29-1 and TRBJ2-1; 12 bases match TRBD1. This receptor was obtained from a man aged 30 to 39 in good health. The sequencing sample was made of naive CD4+ T cells sorted from blood. The subset denotes: CD45RA+ positively selected. The CDR3: CSVDGDRGQYNEQFF. CDR3 coding DNA: TGCAGCGTTGATGGGGACAGGGGGCAATACAATGAGCAGTTCTTC.